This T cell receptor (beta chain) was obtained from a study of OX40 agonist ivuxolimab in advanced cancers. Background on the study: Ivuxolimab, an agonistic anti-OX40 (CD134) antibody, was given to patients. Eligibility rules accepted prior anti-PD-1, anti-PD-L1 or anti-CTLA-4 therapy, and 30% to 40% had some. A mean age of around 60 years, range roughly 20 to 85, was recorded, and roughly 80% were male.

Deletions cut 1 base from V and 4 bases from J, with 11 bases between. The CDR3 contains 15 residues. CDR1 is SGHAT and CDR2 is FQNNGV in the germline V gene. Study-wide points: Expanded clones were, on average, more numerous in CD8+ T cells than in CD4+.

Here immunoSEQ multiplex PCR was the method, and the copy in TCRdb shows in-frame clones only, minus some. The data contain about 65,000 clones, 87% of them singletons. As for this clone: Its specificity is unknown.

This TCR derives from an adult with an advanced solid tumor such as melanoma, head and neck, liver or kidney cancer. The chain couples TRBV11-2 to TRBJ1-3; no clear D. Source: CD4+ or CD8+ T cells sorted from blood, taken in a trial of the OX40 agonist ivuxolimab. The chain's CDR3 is CASSLGSRSGNTIYF. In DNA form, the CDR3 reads TGTGCCAGCAGCTTAGGCTCCCGATCCGGAAACACCATATATTTT.